Below are 2 T cell receptor beta chains sequenced from a single sample in a study of blood T cell repertoires in COVID-19. Profiled with immunoSEQ multiplex PCR; TCRdb holds only in-frame clones, not every one. The sample comprises 360,000 or so clones, 90% of which are singletons, and about 6.8% rests with the top ten. The source material was peripheral blood. Receptors were obtained from a man aged 18-30 years with active or convalescent COVID-19.

This clone was recorded a few times. The chain links TRBV6-5 to TRBJ2-7; TRBD2 might be the D (5 bases). Germline loops: CDR1 MNHEY, CDR2 SVGAGI. CDR3 size: 12 residues. V gave up 4 bases and J gave up 5 bases, with 9 bases separating them. CDR3 coding DNA: TGTGCCAGCAGTTCCCCCGGGAACGAGCAGTACTTC. It translates to CASSSPGNEQYF.

The rearrangement uses TRBV28 and TRBJ2-7, with 7 bases fitting TRBD1. The CDR3 loop spans 14 amino acids. CDR1 and CDR2 from the germline V gene are MDHEN and SYDVKM. Germline trimming cut 5 bases from V and 3 bases from J; bases unmatched to any gene: 7. The CDR3 is CASSLVGQIYEQYF. The DNA of the CDR3 is TGTGCCAGCAGTCTTGTGGGACAGATCTACGAGCAGTACTTC. Full variable domain (missing parts from reference TRBV28 and TRBJ2-7): DVKVTQSSRYLVKRTGEKVFLECVQDMDHENMFWYRQDPGLGLRLIYFSYDVKMKEKGDIPEGYSVSREKKERFSLILESASTNQTSMYLCASSLVGQIYEQYFGPGTRLTVT.